The 26 T cell receptor beta chains listed next were all sequenced from one sample in a study of blood T cell repertoires in COVID-19. Profiled with immunoSEQ multiplex PCR; TCRdb holds only in-frame clones, not every one. This table has approximately 75,000 clones, 83% appearing once. Input material: peripheral blood. These receptors were obtained from a young man with COVID-19, enrolled during active disease.

As concerns this clone: Germline is not matched at one junction end, which may reflect a read error. The chain couples TRBV18 to TRBJ1-2, with D hard to call. Germline V gives CDR1 KGHSH, CDR2 LQKENI. There are 12 residues in the CDR3. This CDR3 reads CASSPDPPGISF. The CDR3 DNA reads as TGTGCCAGCTCACCGGACCCGCCGGGGATCTCCTTC.

The chain links TRBV19 to TRBJ2-6; TRBD1 aligns across 9 bases. The CDR3 sequence is 17 residues long. CDR1 is LNHDA and CDR2 is SQIVND in the germline V gene (reference sequence). V shed 7 bases and J 1 base; nucleotides not matched to a gene: 8. The CDR3 nucleotides are TGTGCCAGTATTGGCCGGGACAGGGAATCTGGGGCCAACGTCCTGACTTTC. Translation: CASIGRDRESGANVLTF.

This clone was recorded once. The chain links TRBV28 to TRBJ1-6, with 7 positions matching TRBD1. CDR3 length equals 15 residues. J lost 10 bases, V lost 6 bases, and 12 bases had no gene match. CDR1 is MDHEN and CDR2 is SYDVKM in the germline V gene. This CDR3 is CASSFMDRIKSPLHF. CDR3 bases: TGTGCCAGCAGCTTTATGGACAGGATTAAATCACCCCTCCACTTT.

This chain joins TRBV7-2 and TRBJ2-5; D might be TRBD1 (9 bases). CDR1 and CDR2 (germline): SGHTA, FQGNSA. The CDR3 has 17 amino acids. V was trimmed by 6 bases and J by 7 bases, leaving 27 bases between them. As DNA, the CDR3 is TGTGCCAGCAGTTCTTATCCGGGGGGGACAGGGCTCGGGACCCAGTACTTC. Protein sequence: CASSSYPGGTGLGTQYF.

The J gene is TRBJ1-4, the V gene TRBV5-6, with 7 bases matching TRBD1. Trimming cost V 1 base and J 5 bases; bases outside gene matches: 2. The CDR3 is 14 amino acids. Per the germline V gene, CDR1 is SGHDT and CDR2 is YYEEEE. DNA of the CDR3: TGTGCCAGCAGCTTGCCAGGGGGAAATGAAAAACTGTTTTTT. Residues: CASSLPGGNEKLFF.

In DNA form, the CDR3 reads TGTGCCAGCTCACCTGGCCCGCTCTACAATGAGCAGTTCTTC. Protein sequence: CASSPGPLYNEQFF. The gene calls are TRBV18 and TRBJ2-1; D not resolved. Trimming stripped 3 bases from V and 3 bases from J, with 9 bases between. Per germline, CDR1 KGHSH and CDR2 LQKENI. The CDR3 length is 14 residues.

V is TRBV11-2 and J is TRBJ2-7; 11 bases are a match to TRBD2. The CDR3 sequence is 17 residues long. In germline, CDR1 is SGHAT, CDR2 FQNNGV. Unmatched junction bases numbered 8, after V lost 1 base and J lost 3 bases. CDR3 bases: TGTGCCAGCAGCTTAGTGGGAACTAGCGGGAGCTACTACGAGCAGTACTTC. This gives the protein CASSLVGTSGSYYEQYF. The full variable domain, its missing parts supplied by reference TRBV11-2 and TRBJ2-7, is EAGVAQSPRYKIIEKRQSVAFWCNPISGHATLYWYQQILGQGPKLLIQFQNNGVVDDSQLPKDRFSAERLKGVDSTLKIQPAKLEDSAVYLCASSLVGTSGSYYEQYFGPGTRLTVT.

The chain links TRBV5-5 to TRBJ1-4; D possibly corresponds to TRBD1 (5 bases). V was trimmed by 6 bases and J by 8 bases, leaving 26 bases between them. The germline CDR1 and CDR2 sequences are SGHKS and YYEKEE (reference sequence). This CDR3 spans 17 amino acids. DNA of the CDR3: TGTGCCAGCATCCCAGATGGGGCCGAAACAATTGGAGAAAAACTGTTTTTT. This gives the protein CASIPDGAETIGEKLFF.

This chain uses TRBV18 with TRBJ2-5, with a tentative D call TRBD2 (5 bases). Trimming took 0 bases from V and 2 from J, leaving 7 bases between them. In germline, CDR1 is KGHSH, CDR2 LQKENI. The CDR3 is made up of 14 amino acids. Here the CDR3 DNA reads TGTGCCAGCTCACCACCGGAGCGGCAAGAGACCCAGTACTTC. Residues: CASSPPERQETQYF.

The rearrangement uses TRBV14 and TRBJ2-1; 8 nucleotides align to TRBD2. The trim removed 4 bases at V and 2 bases at J, leaving 4 bases unmatched. Germline-derived CDR1 and CDR2 are SGHDN and FVKESK. The CDR3 sequence is 15 residues long. DNA of the CDR3: TGTGCCAGCAGCCCGCCGGGACTAGCCTACAATGAGCAGTTCTTC. It specifies CASSPPGLAYNEQFF. The variable domain in full, completed from reference TRBV14 and TRBJ2-1, reads EAGVTQFPSHSVIEKGQTVTLRCDPISGHDNLYWYRRVMGKEIKFLLHFVKESKQDESGMPNNRFLAERTGGTYSTLKVQPAELEDSGVYFCASSPPGLAYNEQFFGPGTRLTVL.

V gene TRBV5-5 combines with J gene TRBJ2-7, with D possibly TRBD1 on 7 matching bases. Germline CDR1 SGHKS, CDR2 YYEKEE (reference sequence). CDR3 size: 13 residues. V gave up 3 bases and J gave up 6 bases, with 13 bases separating them. The CDR3 region has the DNA TGTGCCAGCAGCTCATCAGGGGGGAGCGAGCAGTACTTC. Its translation: CASSSSGGSEQYF.

Regarding this clone: This CDR3 is also generated by other DNA sequences in the sample. This chain uses TRBV18 with TRBJ2-3; D is undetermined. This CDR3 contains 13 residues. Between the trimmed V and J ends, which lost 3 bases and 1 base, there was a span of 5 bases. CDR1 and CDR2 from the germline V gene are KGHSH and LQKENI. Written as DNA, the CDR3 is TGTGCCAGCTCACCCCCTGGCACAGATACGCAGTATTTT. Its protein product is CASSPPGTDTQYF.

The chain recombines TRBV6-5 with TRBJ1-2, with D possibly TRBD1 on 6 matching bases. Germline assignment: CDR1 MNHEY and CDR2 SVGAGI. V shed 8 bases and J shed 4 bases, with 14 bases lying between them. This CDR3 comprises 13 residues. The CDR3: CASPGVQSYGYTF. CDR3 nucleotides: TGTGCCAGCCCAGGGGTGCAATCCTATGGCTACACCTTC.

J is TRBJ1-1 and V is TRBV27; possibly TRBD1 for D (6 bases). Trimming removed 3 bases at V and 0 bases at J, with 8 bases between. Germline assignment: CDR1 MNHEY and CDR2 SMNVEV (reference sequence). This CDR3 region has 14 residues. The CDR3 DNA is TGTGCCAGCAGTTTCAGGACAGTGAACACTGAAGCTTTCTTT. This translates into CASSFRTVNTEAFF.

The chain uses TRBV2 and TRBJ2-1, with D hard to call. The V gene's germline CDR1 is SNHLY and CDR2 FYNNEI. The CDR3 runs to 13 residues. Trimming took 8 bases from V and 3 from J, leaving 11 bases between them. Here the CDR3 reads CASRTTFYNEQFF. CDR3 nucleotides: TGTGCCAGCCGAACGACTTTCTACAATGAGCAGTTCTTC.

The rearrangement links TRBV2 to TRBJ1-5; the match to TRBD1 covers 12 bases. The CDR3 has 15 residues. The J segment lost 7 bases and the V segment lost 5 bases, leaving 6 bases of the junction unmatched. Germline assignment: CDR1 SNHLY and CDR2 FYNNEI. The CDR3 nucleotides read TGTGCCAGCAGTCTTTCCGGGACAGGGGGCCAGCCCCAGCATTTT. Translated: CASSLSGTGGQPQHF.

This clone came up once. The chain joins TRBV6-4 to TRBJ2-1; TRBD1 might be the D (5 bases). CDR3 length: 17 residues. From germline, CDR1 is MRHNA and CDR2 SNTAGT. Trimming pared 3 bases from V and 4 bases from J, leaving 19 bases between. CDR3 sequence (DNA): TGTGCCAGCAGTGAAGGGCGGACCCTTAGGGGATACAATGAGCAGTTCTTC. Translated, it gives CASSEGRTLRGYNEQFF.

This chain joins TRBV14 and TRBJ2-2; 8 bases fit TRBD1. V dropped 4 bases and J dropped 5; count of bases not matched to a gene: 9. There are 16 residues in the CDR3. Germline V gene data show CDR1 as SGHDN and CDR2 as FVKESK. The CDR3 is CASSPPDRASTGELFF. The CDR3 bases are TGTGCCAGCAGCCCCCCGGACAGGGCGAGTACCGGGGAGCTGTTTTTT. The variable domain in full, with the rest retrieved from reference TRBV14 and TRBJ2-2, is EAGVTQFPSHSVIEKGQTVTLRCDPISGHDNLYWYRRVMGKEIKFLLHFVKESKQDESGMPNNRFLAERTGGTYSTLKVQPAELEDSGVYFCASSPPDRASTGELFFGEGSRLTVL.

This clone was recorded a few times. The CDR3 region is CASSPEGRGRTDTQYF. The CDR3, as DNA: TGTGCCAGCAGCCCAGAGGGCAGGGGGAGAACAGATACGCAGTATTTT. The gene calls are TRBV7-3 and TRBJ2-3; 7 bases agree with TRBD1. CDR3 size: 16 residues. With V trimmed by 5 bases and J by 3 bases, 11 bases remained unmatched. Germline CDR1 and CDR2: SGHTA and FQGTGA.

The chain is built from TRBV5-4 and TRBJ2-3; 8 bases are a match to TRBD2. The germline CDR1 and CDR2 sequences are SGHNT and YYREEE (reference sequence). This CDR3 region has 15 residues. The trim removed 3 bases at V and 6 bases at J, leaving 9 bases unmatched. In DNA, the CDR3 is TGTGCCAGCAGCTCCGCCGGGACTAGATGGGATACGCAGTATTTT. It specifies CASSSAGTRWDTQYF. The full variable domain, rest sourced from reference TRBV5-4 and TRBJ2-3, is ETGVTQSPTHLIKTRGQQVTLRCSSQSGHNTVSWYQQALGQGPQFIFQYYREEENGRGNFPPRFSGLQFPNYSSELNVNALELDDSALYLCASSSAGTRWDTQYFGPGTRLTVL.

The chain employs TRBV6-1 and TRBJ1-4; D perhaps matches TRBD1 (6 bases). V lost 0 bases to trimming and J lost 8 bases, with 13 bases between them. The CDR3 spans 15 residues. Germline loops: CDR1 MNHNS, CDR2 SASEGT. CDR3 in DNA: TGTGCCAGCAGTGAAGCGGGGGGGGGCCGGGAAAAACTGTTTTTT. Translated: CASSEAGGGREKLFF.

This clone was found once. At one of its ends the junction is not consistent with the germline gene, which may arise from a read error. The rearrangement links TRBV7-7 to TRBJ2-2; D remains ambiguous. The CDR3 covers 13 residues. CDR1 and CDR2 (germline): SSHAT, FNYEAQ (reference sequence). CDR3 nucleotide sequence: TGTGCTAGCAGCTTTGACTTTTACGGGGAGCTGTTTTTT. Encoded protein: CASSFDFYGELFF.

V gene TRBV19 combines with J gene TRBJ2-1; possibly TRBD1 for D (5 bases). V was cut by 7 bases and J by 7 bases, with 11 bases left in between. The V gene's germline CDR1 is LNHDA and CDR2 SQIVND (reference sequence). CDR3 length: 12 residues. The CDR3 sequence: CASKTRQNEQFF. In DNA form, the CDR3 reads TGTGCCAGTAAGACCCGACAGAATGAGCAGTTCTTC. The full variable domain, with the rest looked up from reference TRBV19 and TRBJ2-1, is DGGITQSPKYLFRKEGQNVTLSCEQNLNHDAMYWYRQDPGQGLRLIYYSQIVNDFQKGDIAEGYSVSREKKESFPLTVTSAQKNPTAFYLCASKTRQNEQFFGPGTRLTVL.

Only one count was recorded for this clone. The rearrangement joins TRBV20-1 to TRBJ1-2; D is perhaps TRBD1 (5 bases). There are 11 residues in the CDR3. CDR1 and CDR2 (germline): DFQATT, SNEGSKA (reference sequence). The ends were cut back, 3 bases at V and 8 bases at J, with 10 bases in the middle. The CDR3 bases are TGCAGTGCTAGCGATGGGGCGGGCTACACCTTC. Translating gives CSASDGAGYTF.

J is TRBJ1-1 and V is TRBV6-5; possible D gene TRBD1, 6 bases. Germline values: CDR1 MNHEY, CDR2 SVGAGI. The CDR3 spans 14 residues. Trimming pared 3 bases from V and 5 bases from J, leaving 13 bases between. The CDR3 reads CASSYKGGRTEAFF. The CDR3 coding sequence is TGTGCCAGCAGTTATAAGGGGGGGCGGACTGAAGCTTTCTTT.

This clone turned up a few times. This chain connects TRBV6-2 or TRBV6-3 to TRBJ2-3; D is ambiguous. This CDR3 contains 15 residues. Germline V gene sequence: CDR1 MNHEY, CDR2 SVGEGT. V dropped 4 bases and J dropped 1 base, with 12 bases sitting between them. The CDR3 spells CASSSPPIGTDTQYF. CDR3 bases: TGTGCCAGCAGTTCCCCACCAATAGGCACAGATACGCAGTATTTT.